This T cell receptor (beta chain) was obtained from a study of blood T cell repertoires in COVID-19. Study at large: PBMCs, B-cell-depleted T cells, or T cells provided the cDNA or gDNA that made up the material.

Germline V gives CDR1 SGHNT, CDR2 YENEEA. The CDR3 consists of 15 residues. Trimming cost V 5 bases and J 6 bases, with 17 bases left between them. Original processing methods: Amplification of reference gene primers was used by the study to estimate nucleated cell counts. Method: immunoSEQ multiplex PCR; TCRdb's copy keeps in-frame clones and lacks some. Clone size and V and J calls were adopted from that table, with D and trimming inferred from the DNA. The sample holds approximately 150,000 clones, about 86% seen once. Source material: PBMCs or T cells enriched from blood (not recorded which). This TCR derives from a man between 40 and 49 years old with acute COVID-19. The rearrangement links TRBV11-3 to TRBJ2-1, with D tentatively TRBD2 (5 bases). The CDR3 DNA reads as TGTGCCAGCAGCGTACTCCCGGGCGGGTCCAATGAGCAGTTCTTC. It encodes CASSVLPGGSNEQFF.